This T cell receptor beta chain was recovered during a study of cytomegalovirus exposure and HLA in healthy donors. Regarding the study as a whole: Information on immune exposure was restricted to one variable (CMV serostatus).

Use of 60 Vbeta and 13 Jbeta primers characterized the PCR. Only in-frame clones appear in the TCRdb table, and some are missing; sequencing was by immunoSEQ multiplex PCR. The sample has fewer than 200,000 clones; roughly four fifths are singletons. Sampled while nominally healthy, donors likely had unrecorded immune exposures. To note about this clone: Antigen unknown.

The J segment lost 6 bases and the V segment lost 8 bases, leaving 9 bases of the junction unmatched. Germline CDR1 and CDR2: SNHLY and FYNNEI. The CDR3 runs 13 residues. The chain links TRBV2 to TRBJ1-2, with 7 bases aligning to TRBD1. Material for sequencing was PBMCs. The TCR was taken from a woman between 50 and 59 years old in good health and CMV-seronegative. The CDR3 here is CASLSGGLNGYTF. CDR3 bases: TGTGCCAGCCTTTCAGGGGGTCTTAATGGCTACACCTTC.